The present T cell receptor (beta chain) was sequenced within a study of monozygotic twins with inflammatory bowel disease. CDR1 and CDR2 from the germline V gene are SEHNR and FQNEAQ (reference sequence). There are 12 residues in the CDR3. Both TCRalpha and TCRbeta cDNA were subjected to two nested PCRs lasting about 17 and 10 cycles. TCRdb re-called the 5' RACE reads and catalogs CDR3 proteins one per entry, DNA excluded. The ten top clones account for 1.5% to 2%, within a sample of 200,000 to 250,000 distinct CDR3 sequences. As concerns this clonotype: The antigen is undetermined.

Study-level findings and limits: The existence of one strong signal or clonotype linked to IBD lacked support.

The TCR was taken from a human donor with ulcerative colitis or Crohn's disease, or a healthy co-twin of an affected twin (not recorded which). This chain connects TRBV7-9 to TRBJ1-1; TCRdb selects TRBD1, and the lack of DNA leaves this call unchecked. Material for sequencing was blood. CDR3 in amino acids: CASTTPGTEAFF.